This TCR beta chain was recovered during a study of blood T cell repertoires in COVID-19. Study overall: PBMCs, B-cell-depleted T cells, or T cells were the source of the cDNA or gDNA that made up the material.

The CDR3 sequence is 19 residues long. J lost 5 bases, V lost 2 bases, and 22 bases had no gene match. Germline V gives CDR1 GTSNPN, CDR2 SVGIG (reference sequence). Per the original data handling: It was from reference gene primer amplification that nucleated cell counts were estimated. Method: immunoSEQ multiplex PCR; TCRdb's copy keeps in-frame clones and lacks some. The V and J calls and clone size were taken over from that table, and D and trimming were inferred from the DNA. This sample has some 73,000 clones; roughly 80% occur once, and the top ten carry 2% to 2.5%. Seattle participants joined during active infection and were tracked over time.

The source of this sequence is a man aged 70-80 years with COVID-19, enrolled during active disease. This chain links TRBV30 with TRBJ2-7; the match to TRBD2 covers 9 bases. The sequencing sample was made of peripheral blood. CDR3 bases: TGTGCCTGGAGTCGTAGGGCCGGGAGGTTGGGCGGGAGGGCCCACGAGCAGTACTTC. Its translation: CAWSRRAGRLGGRAHEQYF.